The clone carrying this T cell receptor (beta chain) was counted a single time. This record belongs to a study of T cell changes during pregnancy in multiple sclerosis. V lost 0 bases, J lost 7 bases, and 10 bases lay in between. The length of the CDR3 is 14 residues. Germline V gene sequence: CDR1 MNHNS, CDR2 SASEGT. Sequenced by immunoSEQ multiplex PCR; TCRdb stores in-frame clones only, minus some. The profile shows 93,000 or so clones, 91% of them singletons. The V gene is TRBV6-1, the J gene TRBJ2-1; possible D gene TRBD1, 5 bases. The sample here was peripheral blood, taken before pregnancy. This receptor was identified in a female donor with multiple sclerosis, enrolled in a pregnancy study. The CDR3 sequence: CASSEAGKGNEQFF. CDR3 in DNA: TGTGCCAGCAGTGAAGCGGGCAAGGGGAATGAGCAGTTCTTC.